The present entry profiles one T cell receptor (beta chain) with its context. Since a much larger clone is just one base distant, this may be a read error. The CDR3 contains 14 residues. Germline assignment: CDR1 ENHRY and CDR2 SYGVKD. Trimming took 6 bases from V and 5 from J, leaving 14 bases between them. Only patients with CD8+CD57+ cell expansion on flow cytometry were chosen for sequencing. Using genomic DNA as the template, TCR beta VDJ and CDR3 profiling was carried out. TCRdb passed the reads through MiXCR, listing each CDR3 protein once. This table has about 470,000 distinct CDR3 sequences, around a third appearing once. The data were obtained in a study of CD8+CD57+ T cells in acquired aplastic anemia.

This chain uses TRBV10-3 with TRBJ2-1; D possibly corresponds to TRBD2 (6 bases). The origin of this receptor is a human donor with aplastic anemia. The sequencing sample was made of sorted CD4+, CD8+, or CD8+CD57+ T cells (not recorded which) from PBMCs. The CDR3 DNA reads TGTGCCATCAGGGACGGGAGAGGGGACAATGAGCAGTTCTTC. Protein sequence: CAIRDGRGDNEQFF.